One and the same sample provided the 12 T cell receptor beta chains below, sequenced in a study of cytomegalovirus exposure and HLA in healthy donors (dated by TCRdb to the late 2010s). The library was obtained by the immunoSEQ multiplex PCR assay. A mixture of 60 forward primers for TCR Vbeta segments and 13 reverse primers for TCR Jbeta segments was used in the multiplex PCR. Entries here come from immuneACCESS through TCRdb and include only in-frame sequences with V and J called. Some clones fail to appear in such tables; in the studies checked, an unresolved V gene covers under half of the shortfall, and the cause of the remainder is unknown. This sample holds a few hundred thousand clones; over 90% were observed only once. The ten largest clones represent around 1.7% of the sample. Material for sequencing was PBMCs. The receptors shown here come from a girl under 10 years old in good health and CMV-seronegative.

The rearrangement joins TRBV6-1 to TRBJ2-1; 14 bases agree with TRBD2. The V gene's germline CDR1 is MNHNS and CDR2 SASEGT. With 4 bases clipped from V and 9 bases from J, the junction kept 2 bases outside the gene matches. CDR3 size: 14 residues. CDR3 sequence: CASSAGLAGVEQFF. The CDR3 nucleotides read TGTGCCAGCAGTGCGGGACTAGCGGGAGTTGAGCAGTTCTTC.

The chain is built from TRBV15 and TRBJ2-3, with 7 bases lining up with TRBD1. This CDR3 has 15 residues. Germline-derived CDR1 and CDR2 are LNHNV and YYDKDF (reference sequence). Trimming took 8 bases from V and 3 from J; bases not matched to a gene: 11. CDR3 in amino acids: CATAEGQAATDTQYF. CDR3 nucleotide sequence: TGTGCCACCGCCGAAGGACAGGCCGCAACAGATACGCAGTATTTT.

The CDR3 reads CASSYPGSGTGELFF. The CDR3 DNA reads TGTGCCAGCAGTTACCCAGGATCCGGCACCGGGGAGCTGTTTTTT. V usage is TRBV6-6 and J usage is TRBJ2-2; D remains unclear. Germline V gives CDR1 MNHNY, CDR2 SVGAGI (reference sequence). The CDR3 consists of 15 residues. Trimming removed 2 bases from V and 4 bases from J, with 11 bases in between.

The chain uses TRBV28 and TRBJ2-5, with a weak D call TRBD2 (5 bases). The tail of the sequence fits TRBJ2-7 better, so the J call may be wrong. Germline V gene lookup returns CDR1 MDHEN and CDR2 SYDVKM. The CDR3 sequence is 13 residues long. The CDR3 sequence is CASSLRTPYEQYF. The CDR3 nucleotides are TGTGCCAGCAGTTTGAGGACTCCCTACGAGCAGTACTTC.

In DNA, the CDR3 is TGCGCCAGCAGCTTGGGGCTAGCGAACGAGCAGTACTTC. Its protein is CASSLGLANEQYF. This chain links TRBV5-1 with TRBJ2-7; possible D gene TRBD2, 6 bases. Germline CDR1 SGHRS, CDR2 YFSETQ. V lost 0 bases and J 5 bases, leaving 9 bases between the germline ends. The CDR3 covers 13 residues. Full variable domain (missing parts from reference TRBV5-1 and TRBJ2-7): KAGVTQTPRYLIKTRGQQVTLSCSPISGHRSVSWYQQTPGQGLQFLFEYFSETQRNKGNFPGRFSGRQFSNSRSEMNVSTLELGDSALYLCASSLGLANEQYFGPGTRLTVT.

In regard to this clone: The junction and the germline gene differ at one end; a read error may be behind it. The chain links TRBV7-9 to TRBJ1-1, with a tentative D call TRBD1 (5 bases). Looked up from germline, CDR1 is SEHNR and CDR2 is FQNEAQ (reference sequence). The CDR3 has 16 residues. The DNA of the CDR3 is TGTTCCAGCTCAGTGCAGGGCTTGAATTTGAACACTGAAGCTTTCTTT. Translated: CSSSVQGLNLNTEAFF.

This sequence joins TRBV6-5 and TRBJ2-5; 10 bases match TRBD2. Per germline, CDR1 MNHEY and CDR2 SVGAGI. CDR3 length: 16 amino acids. Unmatched junction bases numbered 5, after V lost 2 bases and J lost 2 bases. CDR3: CASSYDLAGVQETQYF. The CDR3, as DNA: TGTGCCAGCAGTTACGATCTAGCGGGAGTTCAAGAGACCCAGTACTTC.

The chain couples TRBV5-4 to TRBJ1-1; D is possibly TRBD1 (6 bases). CDR1 is SGHNT, CDR2 YYREEE, per germline (reference sequence). The CDR3 extends over 15 amino acids. Trimming left V 4 bases short and J 3 bases short, with 16 bases between. The CDR3 spells CASSPNTGFDTEAFF. For the CDR3, the DNA is TGTGCCAGCAGCCCAAATACAGGGTTTGACACTGAAGCTTTCTTT.

The V and J genes are TRBV9 and TRBJ1-1; D gene ambiguous. The CDR3 has 11 residues. V was trimmed by 5 bases and J by 11 bases, leaving 13 bases between them. Germline V gene lookup returns CDR1 SGDLS and CDR2 YYNGEE. The CDR3 DNA follows: TGTGCCAGCAGTATCGGGAGTATCGCTTTCTTT. This sequence encodes CASSIGSIAFF.

The chain uses TRBV6-6 and TRBJ2-5; D might be TRBD2 (6 bases). Trimming removed 1 base at V and 0 bases at J, with 9 bases between. Germline assignment: CDR1 MNHNY and CDR2 SVGAGI (reference sequence). The CDR3 loop spans 15 amino acids. For the CDR3, the DNA is TGTGCCAGCAGTTACTGGCGGGGAAACCAAGAGACCCAGTACTTC. Protein: CASSYWRGNQETQYF.

The chain employs TRBV20-1 and TRBJ2-7, with a tentative D call TRBD1 (5 bases). Germline V gives CDR1 DFQATT, CDR2 SNEGSKA (reference sequence). CDR3 length: 11 amino acids. Trimming took 6 bases from V and 4 from J, leaving 10 bases between them. The CDR3 reads CSAPRDYEQYF. The CDR3 DNA follows: TGCAGTGCCCCCAGGGATTACGAGCAGTACTTC.

In its sample, this clone was seen once. This chain links TRBV28 with TRBJ1-2, with 9 nucleotides matching TRBD1. V trimming: 2 bases; J trimming: 4 bases; junction bases outside the gene matches: 2. The CDR3 totals 14 residues. Germline V gives CDR1 MDHEN, CDR2 SYDVKM. In nucleotides, the CDR3 is TGTGCCAGCAGTTTAGGGACAGGGATCTATGGCTACACCTTC. Amino acid sequence: CASSLGTGIYGYTF.